A selection of T cell receptor beta chains follows, all from one sample in a study of cytomegalovirus exposure and HLA in healthy donors. TCRdb keeps only in-frame clones here, not all; method: immunoSEQ multiplex PCR. The table records 120,000 or so clones, over 85% of them present only once. The specimen was PBMCs. Source of these receptors: a woman under 30 in good health and CMV-seronegative. Both conserved end residues are trimmed from each CDR3. A clone size is listed for some rows: how often the clone was seen (once, few, many), or a class if it is expanded.

v_gene: TRBV28
j_gene: TRBJ1-2
abundance: .
CDR3aa: ASTSGATYGYT

v_gene: TRBV7-9
j_gene: TRBJ1-1
abundance: once
CDR3aa: ASSLLSEAF

v_gene: TRBV2
j_gene: TRBJ2-5
abundance: .
CDR3aa: ASSADIQETQY

v_gene: TRBV28
j_gene: TRBJ1-5
abundance: .
CDR3aa: ASSNQGAIQPQH

v_gene: TRBV7-8
j_gene: TRBJ1-4
abundance: once
CDR3aa: ASSLVRATNEKLF

v_gene: TRBV4-3
j_gene: TRBJ2-7
abundance: few
CDR3aa: ASSRLADSSYEQY

v_gene: TRBV25-1
j_gene: TRBJ2-2
abundance: .
CDR3aa: ASSGTGPDTGELF

v_gene: TRBV5-1
j_gene: TRBJ2-2
abundance: few
CDR3aa: ASSLEVGGTGELF

v_gene: TRBV9
j_gene: TRBJ1-2
abundance: .
CDR3aa: ASSATTGQIYGYT

v_gene: TRBV2
j_gene: TRBJ2-7
abundance: .
CDR3aa: ASSEGGSYEQY

v_gene: TRBV5-6
j_gene: TRBJ2-5
abundance: once
CDR3aa: ASSFTSRETQY

v_gene: TRBV4-2
j_gene: TRBJ2-7
abundance: .
CDR3aa: ASSQGTGGSYEQY

v_gene: TRBV9
j_gene: TRBJ2-1
abundance: once
CDR3aa: ASSVARDEQF

v_gene: TRBV4-1
j_gene: TRBJ2-7
abundance: .
CDR3aa: ASSYALDRGAREQY

v_gene: TRBV18
j_gene: TRBJ2-3
abundance: .
CDR3aa: ASSPLAGSTDTQY

v_gene: TRBV9
j_gene: TRBJ2-3
abundance: .
CDR3aa: ASSVASGDSYTQY

v_gene: TRBV15
j_gene: TRBJ1-5
abundance: .
CDR3aa: ATSRAGFNQPQH

v_gene: TRBV5-1
j_gene: TRBJ1-1
abundance: .
CDR3aa: ASSLGQVFMNTEAF

v_gene: TRBV30
j_gene: TRBJ2-7
abundance: .
CDR3aa: AWSPSDGEQY

v_gene: TRBV6-5
j_gene: TRBJ2-7
abundance: .
CDR3aa: ASSERTSGSYEQY

v_gene: TRBV18
j_gene: TRBJ2-3
abundance: once
CDR3aa: ASSPPDRRDTDTQY

v_gene: TRBV5-6
j_gene: TRBJ2-7
abundance: .
CDR3aa: ASRRYRGPDYEQY

v_gene: TRBV19
j_gene: TRBJ2-2
abundance: .
CDR3aa: ASSIQGITGELF

v_gene: TRBV13
j_gene: TRBJ2-3
abundance: .
CDR3aa: ASSLRLAGSADTQY

v_gene: TRBV28
j_gene: TRBJ1-3
abundance: .
CDR3aa: ASSRGGYGNTIY

v_gene: TRBV25-1
j_gene: TRBJ1-2
abundance: .
CDR3aa: ASSEGGAYGYT

v_gene: TRBV6-4
j_gene: TRBJ2-2
abundance: .
CDR3aa: ASSDSRTGELF

v_gene: TRBV4-1
j_gene: TRBJ1-1
abundance: .
CDR3aa: ASSQDRGGRDTEAF

v_gene: TRBV19
j_gene: TRBJ1-5
abundance: .
CDR3aa: ASMKQISSNQPQH